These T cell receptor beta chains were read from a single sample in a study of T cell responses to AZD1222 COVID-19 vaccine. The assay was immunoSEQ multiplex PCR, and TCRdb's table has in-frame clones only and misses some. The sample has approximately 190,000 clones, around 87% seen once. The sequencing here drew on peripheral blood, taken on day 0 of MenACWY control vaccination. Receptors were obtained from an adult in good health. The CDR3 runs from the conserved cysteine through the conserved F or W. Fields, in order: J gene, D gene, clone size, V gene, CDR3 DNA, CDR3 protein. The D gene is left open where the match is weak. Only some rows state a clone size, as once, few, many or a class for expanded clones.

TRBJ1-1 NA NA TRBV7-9 TGTGCCAGCAGCTTAAATCCAGGTCTGGGAACTTTCTTT CASSLNPGLGTFF
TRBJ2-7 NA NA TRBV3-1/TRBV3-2 TGTGCCAGCAGCCAACCCCTCCCCGTGGCCGAGCAGTACTTC CASSQPLPVAEQYF
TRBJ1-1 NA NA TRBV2 TGTGCCAGCACCCTACGGGGACAAAACACTGAAGCTTTCTTT CASTLRGQNTEAFF
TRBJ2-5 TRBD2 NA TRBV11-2 TGTGCCAGCAGCCAGGATAGACTAGCGGGAGAGACCCAGTACTTC CASSQDRLAGETQYF
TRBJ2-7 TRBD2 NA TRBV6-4 TGTGCCAGCAGTGCCGCACTAGCGGGAGTCGCCTACGAGCAGTACTTC CASSAALAGVAYEQYF
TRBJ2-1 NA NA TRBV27 TGTGCCAGCAGTCCCCGAGAGGGGGGGCAGTTCTTC CASSPREGGQFF
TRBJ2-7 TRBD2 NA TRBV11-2 TGTGCCAGCAGCCCGGGACTAGCGGTCTACGAGCAGTACTTC CASSPGLAVYEQYF
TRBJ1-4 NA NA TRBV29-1 TGCAGCGTTGATGAGGGGCTCAGTGGAGAAAAACTGTTTTTT CSVDEGLSGEKLFF
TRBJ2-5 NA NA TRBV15 TGTGCCACCAGCAGAGATCAGGTAGCTCAAGAGACCCAGTACTTC CATSRDQVAQETQYF
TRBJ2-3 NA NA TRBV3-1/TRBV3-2 TGTGCCAGCAGCCAATGGCCCGCCACGACATTGGATACGCAGTATTTT CASSQWPATTLDTQYF
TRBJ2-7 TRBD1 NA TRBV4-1 TGCGCCAGCAGCCAACGGGTCGACAGGGCCGACGAGCAGTACTTC CASSQRVDRADEQYF
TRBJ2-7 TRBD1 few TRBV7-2 TGTGCCAGCAGCCCATGGACAGGGATCTCCTACGAGCAGTACTTC CASSPWTGISYEQYF
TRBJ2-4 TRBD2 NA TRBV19 TGTGCCAGTGCCCCCCCCGGGACTAGGGGCGACATTCAGTACTTC CASAPPGTRGDIQYF
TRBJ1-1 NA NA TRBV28 TGTGCCAGCAGAACGGTTGGGGACACTGAAGCTTTCTTT CASRTVGDTEAFF
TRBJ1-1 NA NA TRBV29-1 TGCAGCGTTAGCCGGGACCCAACTGTGAACACTGAAGCTTTCTTT CSVSRDPTVNTEAFF
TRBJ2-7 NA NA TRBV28 TGTGCCAGCAGTTTGGGTTACGAGCAGTACTTC CASSLGYEQYF
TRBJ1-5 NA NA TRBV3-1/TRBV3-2 TGTGCCAGCAGCCAAGATTGGGGAGGGTCCCAGCATTTT CASSQDWGGSQHF
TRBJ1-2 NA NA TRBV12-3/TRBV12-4 TGTGCCAGCAGTTTAGCGCCTTCCGGCTACACCTTC CASSLAPSGYTF
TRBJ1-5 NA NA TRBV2 TGTGCCAGCAGTTTTGTACAGGGCGGCAATCAGCCCCAGCATTTT CASSFVQGGNQPQHF
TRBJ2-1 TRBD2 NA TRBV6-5 TGTGCCAGCAGTTACTATAGCGGGAGGGCCGACAATGAGCAGTTCTTC CASSYYSGRADNEQFF
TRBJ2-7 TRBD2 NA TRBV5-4 TGTGCCAGCAGCCATGAGACTAGCGTCGAGCAGTACTTC CASSHETSVEQYF
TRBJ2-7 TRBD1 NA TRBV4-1 TGCGCCAGCAGCAAGACCGTTACAGGGGGCTACAGCTACGAGCAGTACTTC CASSKTVTGGYSYEQYF
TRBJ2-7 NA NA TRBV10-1 TGCGCCAGCACTGGGACTTACGCCTACGAGCAGTACTTC CASTGTYAYEQYF
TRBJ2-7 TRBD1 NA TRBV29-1 TGCAGCGTAAGACAGGGAACGAACGAGCAGTACTTC CSVRQGTNEQYF
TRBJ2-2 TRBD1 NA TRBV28 TGTGCCAGCAGAACGGGACAGACTAACACCGGGGAGCTGTTTTTT CASRTGQTNTGELFF
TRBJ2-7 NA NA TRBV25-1 TGTGCCAGCAGTGAACAGGGCTACGAGCAGTACTTC CASSEQGYEQYF
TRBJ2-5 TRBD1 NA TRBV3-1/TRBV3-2 TGTGCCAGCAGCCCCCGAACAGGGGTAGGAGAGACCCAGTACTTC CASSPRTGVGETQYF
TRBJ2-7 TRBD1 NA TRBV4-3 TGCGCCAGCAGCCAGGCCCACTATCCGGGGACAGGGGACCCCTACGAGCAGTACTTC CASSQAHYPGTGDPYEQYF
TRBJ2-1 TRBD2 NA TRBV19 TGTGCCAGTAGTATAGTCGGTAGCGGGATGGGGGGCTCCTACAATGAGCAGTTCTTC CASSIVGSGMGGSYNEQFF
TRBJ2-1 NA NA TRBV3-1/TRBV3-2 TGTGCCAGCAGCCCTCAGCGGAAACAAGTGCTCGGTGAGCAGTTCTTC CASSPQRKQVLGEQFF
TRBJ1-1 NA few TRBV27 TGTGCCAGCAGTCCCCTACAGGGTTCGGTTGAAGCTTTCTTT CASSPLQGSVEAFF
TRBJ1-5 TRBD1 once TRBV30 TGTGCCTGGAGTCGACAGGGACGGGTGAACAATCAGCCCCAGCATTTT CAWSRQGRVNNQPQHF
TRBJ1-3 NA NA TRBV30 TGTGCCTGGAGTGTAGGAGCCTCTGGAAACACCATATATTTT CAWSVGASGNTIYF